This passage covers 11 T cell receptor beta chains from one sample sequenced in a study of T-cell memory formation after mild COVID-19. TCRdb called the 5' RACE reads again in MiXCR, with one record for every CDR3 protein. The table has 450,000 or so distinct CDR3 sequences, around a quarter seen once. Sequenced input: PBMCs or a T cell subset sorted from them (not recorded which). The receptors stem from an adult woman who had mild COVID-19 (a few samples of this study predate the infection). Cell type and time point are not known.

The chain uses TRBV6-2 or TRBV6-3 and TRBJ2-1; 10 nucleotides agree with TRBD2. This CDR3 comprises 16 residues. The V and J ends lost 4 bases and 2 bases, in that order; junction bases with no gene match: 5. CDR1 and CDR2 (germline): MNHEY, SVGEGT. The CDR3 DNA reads TGTGCCAGCAGTTCTCCCCTAGCGGGAGCCTACAATGAGCAGTTCTTC. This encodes CASSSPLAGAYNEQFF.

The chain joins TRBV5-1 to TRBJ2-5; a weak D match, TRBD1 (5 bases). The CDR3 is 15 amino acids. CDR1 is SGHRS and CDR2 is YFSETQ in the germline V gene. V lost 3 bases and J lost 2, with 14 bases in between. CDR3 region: CASSSGPRQQETQYF. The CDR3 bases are TGCGCCAGCAGCTCCGGGCCCCGACAGCAAGAGACCCAGTACTTC.

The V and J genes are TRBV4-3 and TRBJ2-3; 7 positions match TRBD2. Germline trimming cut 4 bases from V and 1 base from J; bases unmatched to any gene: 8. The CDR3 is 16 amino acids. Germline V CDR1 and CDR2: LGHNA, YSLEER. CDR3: CASSRTTSSGTDTQYF. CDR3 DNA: TGCGCCAGCAGCCGCACGACTAGCAGTGGCACAGATACGCAGTATTTT.

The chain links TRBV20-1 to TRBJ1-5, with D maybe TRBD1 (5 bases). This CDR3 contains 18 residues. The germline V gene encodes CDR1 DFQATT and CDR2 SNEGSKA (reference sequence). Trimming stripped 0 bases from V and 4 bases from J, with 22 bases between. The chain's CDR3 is CSARDSKRGYNINQPQHF. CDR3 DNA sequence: TGCAGTGCTAGAGATAGTAAAAGGGGCTATAACATTAATCAGCCCCAGCATTTT.

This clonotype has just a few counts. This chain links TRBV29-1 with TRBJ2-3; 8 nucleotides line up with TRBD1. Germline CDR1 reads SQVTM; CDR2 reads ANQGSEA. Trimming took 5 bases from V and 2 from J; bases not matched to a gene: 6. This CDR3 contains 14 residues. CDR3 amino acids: CSVFAGGVTDTQYF. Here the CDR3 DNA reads TGCAGCGTTTTTGCAGGGGGCGTCACAGATACGCAGTATTTT.

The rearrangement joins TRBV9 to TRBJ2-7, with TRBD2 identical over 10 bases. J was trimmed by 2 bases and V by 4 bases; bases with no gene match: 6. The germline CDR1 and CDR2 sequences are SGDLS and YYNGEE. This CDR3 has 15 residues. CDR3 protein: CASSNGLADTYEQYF. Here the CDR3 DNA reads TGTGCCAGCAGCAATGGACTAGCGGACACCTACGAGCAGTACTTC.

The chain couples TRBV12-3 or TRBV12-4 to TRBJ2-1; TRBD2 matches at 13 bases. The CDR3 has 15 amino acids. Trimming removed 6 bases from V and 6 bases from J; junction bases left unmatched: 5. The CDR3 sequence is CASSRTSGRGNEQFF. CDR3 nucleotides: TGTGCCAGCAGCAGGACTAGCGGGAGAGGCAATGAGCAGTTCTTC.

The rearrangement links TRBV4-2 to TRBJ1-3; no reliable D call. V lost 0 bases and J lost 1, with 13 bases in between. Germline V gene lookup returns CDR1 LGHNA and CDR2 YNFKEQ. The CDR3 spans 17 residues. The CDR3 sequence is CASSQEAHSASGNTIYF. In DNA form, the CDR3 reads TGTGCCAGCAGCCAAGAGGCCCACAGCGCGTCTGGAAACACCATATATTTT.

This chain's CDR3 is CASSFLAGGGDEQFF. In DNA form, the CDR3 reads TGTGCCAGCAGCTTTCTAGCGGGGGGCGGGGATGAGCAGTTCTTC. This rearrangement joins TRBV5-4 to TRBJ2-1, with 11 bases identical to TRBD2. V was clipped by 2 bases and J by 8 bases; unmatched bases: 6. Germline CDR1 is SGHNT and CDR2 is YYREEE (reference sequence). The CDR3 has 15 amino acids.

CDR3 in amino acids: CASSLAVAGGYSTDTQYF. DNA of the CDR3: TGCGCCAGCAGCTTGGCGGTAGCGGGGGGCTATAGCACAGATACGCAGTATTTT. This chain joins TRBV5-1 and TRBJ2-3, with 10 bases fitting TRBD2. The junction had 7 bases not matched to a gene; V was cut back by 0 bases and J by 0 bases. Germline V CDR1 and CDR2: SGHRS, YFSETQ. The CDR3 spans 18 residues.

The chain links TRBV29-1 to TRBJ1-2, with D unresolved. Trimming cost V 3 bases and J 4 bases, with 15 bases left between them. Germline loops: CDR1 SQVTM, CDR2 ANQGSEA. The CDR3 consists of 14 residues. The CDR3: CSVESPGGPYGYTF. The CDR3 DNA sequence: TGCAGCGTTGAGTCTCCTGGCGGACCCTATGGCTACACCTTC.